This passage covers 26 T cell receptor beta chains from one sample sequenced in a study of T-cell memory formation after mild COVID-19. In TCRdb, the 5' RACE reads were re-called with MiXCR into one record per CDR3 protein. The sample lists roughly 150,000 distinct CDR3 sequences; 10% to 15% were seen once. Specimen: PBMCs or a T cell subset sorted from them (not recorded which). Source of these receptors: a man aged 18 to 30 who had mild COVID-19 (a few samples of this study predate the infection). Cell type and time point are not known.

The gene calls are TRBV5-1 and TRBJ2-5; D not certain. Trimming stripped 4 bases from V and 1 base from J, with 11 bases between. There are 14 residues in the CDR3. The germline CDR1 and CDR2 sequences are SGHRS and YFSETQ. CDR3 amino acids: CASSADGIQETQYF. The DNA for the CDR3 is TGCGCCAGCAGCGCTGACGGTATCCAAGAGACCCAGTACTTC.

This rearrangement joins TRBV6-2 or TRBV6-3 to TRBJ1-1, with no clear D. The CDR3 is 11 amino acids. The germline V gene encodes CDR1 MNHEY and CDR2 SVGEGT. V shed 2 bases and J shed 5 bases, with 3 bases lying between them. CDR3 in amino acids: CASSYDTEAFF. DNA of the CDR3: TGTGCCAGCAGTTACGATACTGAAGCTTTCTTT.

This clonotype has more than one count but fewer than ten. The rearrangement links TRBV10-3 to TRBJ2-3; the D is unclear. Germline values: CDR1 ENHRY, CDR2 SYGVKD. Trimming took 0 bases from V and 4 from J, leaving 5 bases between them. This CDR3 has 13 residues. The CDR3: CAISESTPDTQYF. The CDR3 DNA sequence: TGTGCCATCAGTGAGTCAACCCCAGATACGCAGTATTTT.

This clonotype was seen more than once but under ten times. This rearrangement joins TRBV5-1 to TRBJ2-6, with 7 bases aligning to TRBD2. Losses at the gene ends were 4 bases for V and 4 bases for J; bases not matched to a gene: 8. CDR1 is SGHRS and CDR2 is YFSETQ in the germline V gene. The CDR3 runs 16 residues. The CDR3: CASSADGGYGANVLTF. Written as DNA, the CDR3 is TGCGCCAGCAGCGCGGACGGGGGGTACGGGGCCAACGTCCTGACTTTC. Variable domain in full (rest from reference TRBV5-1 and TRBJ2-6): KAGVTQTPRYLIKTRGQQVTLSCSPISGHRSVSWYQQTPGQGLQFLFEYFSETQRNKGNFPGRFSGRQFSNSRSEMNVSTLELGDSALYLCASSADGGYGANVLTFGAGSRLTVL.

This clonotype showed up many times. CDR3 loop: CASSLRAYVRGLQVYEQYV. The CDR3 DNA sequence: TGTGCCAGCAGCTTGCGGGCTTATGTGAGGGGCCTTCAAGTATACGAGCAGTACGTC. This chain uses TRBV7-8 with TRBJ2-7, with D perhaps given as TRBD1 or TRBD2 (5 bases each). Germline CDR1 SGHVS, CDR2 FQNEAQ. The CDR3 has 19 amino acids. Trimming pared 3 bases from V and 4 bases from J, leaving 28 bases between.

This clonotype showed up just a few times. The chain carries TRBV7-8 and TRBJ1-5; D gene ambiguous. V shed 5 bases and J shed 4 bases, with 9 bases lying between them. This CDR3 comprises 13 residues. Germline V lookup: CDR1 SGHVS, CDR2 FQNEAQ. The CDR3 nucleotides read TGTGCCAGCAGCGTACAGACAAATCAGCCCCAGCATTTT. Translating gives CASSVQTNQPQHF.

This clonotype occurred many times. The rearrangement uses TRBV7-2 and TRBJ1-5, with a possible D match to TRBD1 (5 bases). The CDR3 contains 15 residues. CDR1 and CDR2 from the germline V gene are SGHTA and FQGNSA. Deletions cut 5 bases from V and 1 base from J, with 12 bases between. This CDR3 is CASSPGGASNQPQHF. CDR3 DNA sequence: TGTGCCAGCAGCCCCGGCGGGGCCAGCAATCAGCCCCAGCATTTT.

The CDR3 spells CSARRQAPEAFF. The CDR3 coding sequence is TGCAGTGCTAGGCGACAGGCCCCTGAAGCTTTCTTT. The chain couples TRBV20-1 to TRBJ1-1, with D perhaps matching TRBD1 (6 bases). The CDR3 sequence is 12 residues long. Germline loops: CDR1 DFQATT, CDR2 SNEGSKA (reference sequence). V was trimmed by 3 bases and J by 6 bases, leaving 11 bases between them.

This clonotype was observed at least ten times. The gene calls are TRBV27 and TRBJ1-6; D might be TRBD1 (5 bases). The CDR3 is 14 amino acids. Between the trimmed V and J ends, which lost 4 bases and 1 base, there was a span of 5 bases. Germline CDR1 is MNHEY and CDR2 is SMNVEV (reference sequence). The CDR3 bases are TGTGCCAGCAGTTCAGGGTCCTATAATTCACCCCTCCACTTT. It codes for CASSSGSYNSPLHF.

The J gene is TRBJ1-4, the V gene TRBV4-2; 9 bases map to TRBD1. After removal of 5 bases from V and 7 bases from J, the junction contained 2 bases not matched to a gene. CDR1 LGHNA and CDR2 YNFKEQ come from the germline V gene. The CDR3 contains 13 residues. The chain's CDR3 is CASSGQGFEKLFF. The CDR3 nucleotides read TGTGCCAGCAGCGGACAGGGGTTTGAAAAACTGTTTTTT.

This clonotype was picked up a small number of times. The chain combines TRBV12-3 or TRBV12-4 with TRBJ2-3; the match to TRBD2 covers 9 bases. V was clipped by 10 bases and J by 0 bases; unmatched bases: 5. The CDR3 runs to 14 residues. The CDR3 sequence: CATRSGGSTDTQYF. CDR3 coding DNA: TGTGCCACCCGGAGCGGGGGGAGCACAGATACGCAGTATTTT.

The chain joins TRBV27 to TRBJ2-3; no definite D call. This CDR3 region has 14 residues. CDR1 and CDR2 (germline): MNHEY, SMNVEV (reference sequence). Trimming took 6 bases from V and 2 from J, leaving 12 bases between them. The CDR3 loop is CASRYPGSTDTQYF. CDR3 nucleotide sequence: TGTGCCAGCAGATACCCCGGATCCACAGATACGCAGTATTTT.

This clonotype has more than one count but fewer than ten. The rearrangement joins TRBV6-2 or TRBV6-3 to TRBJ1-1, with D possibly TRBD1 on 5 matching bases. Germline lookup yields CDR1 MNHEY and CDR2 SVGEGT. Trimming left V 6 bases short and J 0 bases short, with 14 bases between. CDR3 length: 15 residues. Written as DNA, the CDR3 is TGTGCCAGCAGCTCCCGGGGGGAACTGAACACTGAAGCTTTCTTT. It encodes CASSSRGELNTEAFF.

This chain links TRBV4-3 with TRBJ2-5; 8 bases are a match to TRBD2. The CDR3 contains 17 residues. V lost 0 bases to trimming and J lost 5 bases; unmatched junction nucleotides: 11. Germline V gene lookup returns CDR1 LGHNA and CDR2 YSLEER. The DNA for the CDR3 is TGCGCCAGCAGCCAAGACCCCCCGCGGGGGGCGGGGGAGACCCAGTACTTC. The encoded protein is CASSQDPPRGAGETQYF.

This clonotype has a count of ten or more. The genes are TRBV4-2 and TRBJ1-6, with TRBD1 matching 9 bases. J lost 11 bases, V lost 2 bases, and 7 bases had no gene match. Germline V gene sequence: CDR1 LGHNA, CDR2 YNFKEQ. The CDR3 runs 15 residues. CDR3 in amino acids: CASSQPGQGETPLHF. The DNA of the CDR3 is TGTGCCAGCAGCCAACCGGGACAGGGAGAAACACCCCTCCACTTT.

In its sample, this clonotype was seen a few times. The rearrangement joins TRBV5-1 to TRBJ1-6; D call uncertain. Germline V gene lookup returns CDR1 SGHRS and CDR2 YFSETQ. This CDR3 region has 15 residues. The V and J ends lost 0 bases and 10 bases respectively, with 14 bases between them. This CDR3 is CASSLEDAGASPLHF. DNA for the CDR3: TGCGCCAGCAGCTTGGAGGACGCAGGCGCGTCACCCCTCCACTTT.

This clonotype was seen a few times. The V call is TRBV4-3, the J call TRBJ2-3, with TRBD1 matching 11 bases. The germline V gene has CDR1 LGHNA and CDR2 YSLEER. The J segment lost 6 bases and the V segment lost 4 bases, leaving 9 bases of the junction unmatched. The CDR3 is 16 residues long. As DNA, the CDR3 is TGCGCCAGCAGCCCTTACCGGGACAGGGGGTGGGATACGCAGTATTTT. Encoded protein: CASSPYRDRGWDTQYF.

The gene calls are TRBV7-8 and TRBJ2-2; 7 nucleotides align to TRBD1. The CDR3 consists of 18 residues. Trimming took 0 bases from V and 3 from J; bases not matched to a gene: 10. The germline V gene has CDR1 SGHVS and CDR2 FQNEAQ. The CDR3 spells CASSLARIQGWDTGELFF. The CDR3 DNA reads TGTGCCAGCAGCTTAGCCCGAATACAGGGGTGGGACACCGGGGAGCTGTTTTTT.

V and J are TRBV28 and TRBJ2-3, with D unresolved. V dropped 6 bases and J dropped 7 bases, with 14 bases sitting between them. Germline CDR1 is MDHEN and CDR2 is SYDVKM. This CDR3 comprises 13 residues. As DNA, the CDR3 is TGTGCCAGCAGCCGATATAGAGTATATACGCAGTATTTT. It specifies CASSRYRVYTQYF.

This chain connects TRBV4-3 to TRBJ1-2; unclear D gene. The germline V gene has CDR1 LGHNA and CDR2 YSLEER. The CDR3 contains 15 residues. With 3 bases removed from V and 0 bases from J, the gap between germline ends came to 11 bases. This CDR3 is CASSHSRRSNYGYTF. Written as DNA, the CDR3 is TGCGCCAGCAGCCATTCCAGGAGATCTAACTATGGCTACACCTTC.

The genes are TRBV7-8 and TRBJ2-5, with D unresolved. The V end was cut by 4 bases, the J end by 5 bases, with 11 bases between. The CDR3 is 13 amino acids. Germline lookup yields CDR1 SGHVS and CDR2 FQNEAQ. CDR3 amino acids: CASSSRAVETQYF. CDR3 coding DNA: TGTGCCAGCAGCTCCCGGGCGGTGGAGACCCAGTACTTC.

This clonotype was observed a handful of times. This rearrangement joins TRBV18 to TRBJ2-5, with TRBD2 identical over 7 bases. The CDR3 is 14 residues long. Germline values: CDR1 KGHSH, CDR2 LQKENI. The V segment lost 3 bases and the J segment 1 base; nucleotides outside the gene matches: 2. The CDR3 sequence is CASSPGGGQETQYF. The CDR3 nucleotides read TGTGCCAGCTCACCCGGCGGGGGCCAAGAGACCCAGTACTTC.

V is TRBV7-3 and J is TRBJ2-3; a weak D match, TRBD2 (5 bases). The CDR3 runs 15 residues. Germline values: CDR1 SGHTA, CDR2 FQGTGA. Trimming stripped 5 bases from V and 6 bases from J, with 18 bases between. Here the CDR3 reads CASSPHGEWKDTQYF. The DNA of the CDR3 is TGTGCCAGCAGCCCCCACGGGGAATGGAAGGATACGCAGTATTTT.

The chain combines TRBV12-3 or TRBV12-4 with TRBJ1-1, with D hard to call. Trimming took 2 bases from V and 6 from J, leaving 16 bases between them. The CDR3 runs 15 residues. This chain's CDR3 is CASSLRQPNSAEAFF. In DNA, the CDR3 is TGTGCCAGCAGTTTAAGGCAGCCAAATTCGGCTGAAGCTTTCTTT.

Regarding this clonotype: One end of the junction is discordant with germline, which a read error may explain. The chain uses TRBV12-3 or TRBV12-4 and TRBJ2-5; 7 nucleotides agree with TRBD1. The CDR3 spans 16 residues. CDR3 nucleotides: TGTGCCAGCAGCATACAGACAGGGCCGTACCAAGAGACCGAGTACTTC. This codes for CASSIQTGPYQETEYF.

This clonotype appeared a single time. The rearrangement joins TRBV5-1 to TRBJ1-2; 10 bases align to TRBD1. The CDR3 spans 13 residues. Germline V lookup: CDR1 SGHRS, CDR2 YFSETQ. The V and J ends lost 3 bases and 8 bases, in that order; junction bases with no gene match: 4. CDR3: CASSWDRGEGYTF. As DNA, the CDR3 is TGCGCCAGCAGCTGGGACAGGGGAGAGGGCTACACCTTC.